This T cell receptor beta chain was recovered during a study of blood T cell repertoires in COVID-19. In the study overall: Acute-phase and convalescent COVID-19 samples originated in the United States, Italy and Spain. PBMCs, B-cell-depleted T cells, or T cells were the source of the cDNA or gDNA that made up the material.

CDR1 and CDR2 from the germline V gene are SGDLS and YYNGEE. The CDR3 loop spans 15 amino acids. Unmatched junction bases numbered 3, after V lost 3 bases and J lost 3 bases. Original processing methods: Using reference gene primer amplification, nucleated cell counts were estimated. TCRdb keeps only in-frame clones here, not all; method: immunoSEQ multiplex PCR. From that table come the V and J calls and clone size; the DNA was used to work out D and trimming. Of 20,000 to 25,000 clones listed, around 83% are singletons. The clonotype originates from a man between 70 and 80 years old with acute or convalescent COVID-19. The sequenced sample consisted of peripheral blood. The V gene is TRBV9, the J gene TRBJ2-5; 12 positions match TRBD2. DNA for the CDR3: TGTGCCAGCAGCGGTCGACTAGCGGGAGAAGAGACCCAGTACTTC. Translation: CASSGRLAGEETQYF.